A selection of T cell receptor beta chains follows, all from one sample in a study of T cells in localized non-small cell lung cancer. TCRdb's copy holds only in-frame clones and misses some; the assay was immunoSEQ multiplex PCR. The table has around 35,000 clones, just over 90% seen once. This specimen consisted of peripheral blood, obtained before any cancer treatment. The receptors were sampled from a female donor aged 60 or older with stage I lung adenocarcinoma. Both conserved end residues are part of each CDR3. The order of the fields is clone size, J gene, V gene, D gene, CDR3 DNA, CDR3 protein. A D gene is named only where the DNA matches it firmly. Not all rows give a size; the values are once, few, many and, for expanded clones, a class.

>-|TRBJ2-7|TRBV10-2|-
TGCGCCAGCAGTGAATATCAATCCTACGAGCAGTACTTC
CASSEYQSYEQYF
>-|TRBJ2-3|TRBV6-5|-
TGTGCCAGCAGCCGCTCAGGGGCCACAGATACGCAGTATTTT
CASSRSGATDTQYF
>-|TRBJ2-5|TRBV7-3|TRBD1
TGTGCCAGCAGCTTCTGGACAGGGAAACGAGAGACCCAGTACTTC
CASSFWTGKRETQYF
>-|TRBJ1-5|TRBV19|-
TGTGCCAGTAGTACCCGGACAGAAAATCAGCCCCAGCATTTT
CASSTRTENQPQHF
>once|TRBJ2-7|TRBV10-1|-
TGCGCCAGCAGTGAAAATCCAGGGGTCGAGCAGTACTTC
CASSENPGVEQYF
>-|TRBJ1-3|TRBV2|-
TGTGCCAGCAGTGAAGCGCTTCCCATACAGGCAGCTCAGGGGAGGAACACCATATATTTT
CASSEALPIQAAQGRNTIYF
>-|TRBJ1-1|TRBV2|-
TGTGCCAGCAGTGGGGGGGACCTGAGGAACACTGAAGCTTTCTTT
CASSGGDLRNTEAFF
>few|TRBJ2-1|TRBV11-3|-
TGTGCCAGCAGCTTAGAGGGTCGGGCTGAGCAGTTCTTC
CASSLEGRAEQFF
>-|TRBJ1-2|TRBV28|-
TGTGCCAGCAGTTTTGGGGGGGGCTATGGCTACACCTTC
CASSFGGGYGYTF
>-|TRBJ1-4|TRBV2|-
TGTGCCAGCAGTTTAACCCCAACTAAGAATGAAAAACTGTTTTTT
CASSLTPTKNEKLFF
>-|TRBJ2-3|TRBV9|TRBD2
TGTGCCAGCAGCGTAGCTAGCGGGGGGCGCACAGATACGCAGTATTTT
CASSVASGGRTDTQYF
>-|TRBJ1-2|TRBV9|-
TGTGCCAGCAGCGTAAGCACAGGCCCTAACTATGGCTACACCTTC
CASSVSTGPNYGYTF
>-|TRBJ2-3|TRBV7-9|TRBD2
TGTGTCAGCAGCCGAACTAGCGGCCCCACAGATACGCAGTATTTT
CVSSRTSGPTDTQYF
>-|TRBJ2-7|TRBV7-3|-
TGTGCCAGCAGCTTAGACAGTGGATCTTCCGAGCAGTACTTC
CASSLDSGSSEQYF
>-|TRBJ2-1|TRBV7-9|TRBD1
TGTGCCAGCAGCTTAGTCTGGACAGGGCTCAATGAGCAGTTCTTC
CASSLVWTGLNEQFF
>-|TRBJ2-3|TRBV5-4|TRBD2
TGTGCCAGCAGAAAATCTAGCGGGAGGGGGACAGATACGCAGTATTTT
CASRKSSGRGTDTQYF
>-|TRBJ1-5|TRBV7-9|-
TGTGCCAGCAGCTTAGAGTTGGCGGGCCAGCCCCAGCATTTT
CASSLELAGQPQHF
>-|TRBJ1-1|TRBV5-1|TRBD1
TGCGCCAGCAGCTTCCCAACTTCCGGGACAGGGGGGAGGATCACTGAAGCTTTCTTT
CASSFPTSGTGGRITEAFF
>-|TRBJ2-5|TRBV28|TRBD1
TGTGCCAGCAGTTTCTCAGGGGGCTGGGAGACCCAGTACTTC
CASSFSGGWETQYF
>-|TRBJ2-1|TRBV11-3|-
TGTGCCAGCAGCTCCGAGGGGGGAGGGATATACAATGAGCAGTTCTTC
CASSSEGGGIYNEQFF
>-|TRBJ1-4|TRBV7-2|-
TGTGCCAGCAGCCGCAGGGGCGAGACTAATGAAAAACTGTTTTTT
CASSRRGETNEKLFF
>-|TRBJ2-5|TRBV6-1|-
TGTGCCAGCATGTTTCGGGGGCCCGAGACCCAGTACTTC
CASMFRGPETQYF
>-|TRBJ2-1|TRBV5-1|TRBD1
TGCGCCAGCAGCTTACAGGGGGAATACAATGAGCAGTTCTTC
CASSLQGEYNEQFF
>-|TRBJ2-2|TRBV25-1|TRBD1
TGTGCCAGCAGTGAACCAGGGGGCCCGAACACCGGGGAGCTGTTTTTT
CASSEPGGPNTGELFF
>once|TRBJ1-2|TRBV4-3|-
TGCGCCAGCAGCCAAGATAAGGCGGGCTACTCTTGGGGCTACACCTTC
CASSQDKAGYSWGYTF
>-|TRBJ2-5|TRBV11-2|TRBD2
TGTGCCAGCAGCTTAGATCAGAGACTAGCGGGAGGGGAGACCCAGTACTTC
CASSLDQRLAGGETQYF
>once|TRBJ1-1|TRBV29-1|-
TGTAGCGTTGAAAGGGGGATGAACACTGAAGCTTTCTTT
CSVERGMNTEAFF
>-|TRBJ2-1|TRBV29-1|-
TGCAGCGTTACCTACGAGGGATTGTCTACCTACAATGAGCAGTTCTTC
CSVTYEGLSTYNEQFF
>-|TRBJ1-2|TRBV2|-
TGTGCCAGCAGTGAAGAGGGCAGGGCGAGGGGCTACACCTTC
CASSEEGRARGYTF
>-|TRBJ1-6|TRBV28|TRBD1
TGTGCCAGCAGTCCCATCCAGGGACAGGCAAACAATTCACCCCTCCACTTT
CASSPIQGQANNSPLHF
>-|TRBJ1-5|TRBV7-2|-
TGTGCCAGCAGCCACCGGGCAGGGAGCAATCAGCCCCAGCATTTT
CASSHRAGSNQPQHF
>-|TRBJ2-5|TRBV5-1|TRBD2
TGCGCCAGCAGCCCGGGACTACAAGAGACCCAGTACTTC
CASSPGLQETQYF
>-|TRBJ2-7|TRBV5-1|TRBD1
TGCGCCAGCAGCTCAGGGACAGCAATTCTCGGTGAGCAGTACTTC
CASSSGTAILGEQYF
>once|TRBJ1-5|TRBV6-5|TRBD1
TGTGCCAGTTTTCCGACAGGGTTAAGCAATCAGCCCCAGCATTTT
CASFPTGLSNQPQHF
>-|TRBJ2-2|TRBV5-1|TRBD1
TGCGCCAGCAGCCAAGCCGGGACAGTTAACACCGGGGAGCTGTTTTTT
CASSQAGTVNTGELFF
>-|TRBJ1-1|TRBV6-1|-
TGTGCCAGCAGTGAAGACAGCTACATGAACACTGAAGCTTTCTTT
CASSEDSYMNTEAFF
>-|TRBJ1-4|TRBV18|-
TGTGCCAGCTCACCACCCCCAACAGTGAGGAATGAAAAACTGTTTTTT
CASSPPPTVRNEKLFF
>-|TRBJ2-1|TRBV7-3|TRBD2
TGTGCCAGCAGCTTAACACGCCCCTCAGGGCGGGAGGGCCGAGGTGAGCAGTTCTTC
CASSLTRPSGREGRGEQFF
>-|TRBJ1-1|TRBV6-6|-
TGTGCCAGCAGTCGGGCGGCCCTCGGGGCTTTCTTT
CASSRAALGAFF
>-|TRBJ2-1|TRBV6-6|TRBD2
TGTGCCAGCAGTACCTCGACTAGCGGCTACAATGAGCAGTTCTTC
CASSTSTSGYNEQFF
>-|TRBJ1-2|TRBV13|-
TGTGCCAGCAGGCGCACGGGGGGGGCGAGTGGCTACACCTTC
CASRRTGGASGYTF
>-|TRBJ2-7|TRBV10-3|TRBD1
TGTGCCATCAGGCCCGGGACAGGGGTCTACGAGCAGTACTTC
CAIRPGTGVYEQYF
>-|TRBJ2-3|TRBV28|-
TGTGCCAGCAGTCCAGCCAGCACAGATACGCAGTATTTT
CASSPASTDTQYF
>-|TRBJ1-1|TRBV7-2|TRBD1
TGTGCCAGCAGCTTAGCCGACAGGGCGAACACTGAAGCTTTCTTT
CASSLADRANTEAFF
>-|TRBJ1-2|TRBV7-9|TRBD1
TGTGCCAGCAGCTTAGCAGGGGGCGCGGGCTACACCTTC
CASSLAGGAGYTF
>few|TRBJ1-2|TRBV5-6|-
TGTGCCAGCAGCTTGACTGGAGGCTACACCTTC
CASSLTGGYTF
>-|TRBJ2-6|TRBV28|-
TGTGCCAGCAGTTTTAGCTCTGGGGCCAACGTCCTGACTTTC
CASSFSSGANVLTF
>-|TRBJ1-3|TRBV11-2|-
TGTGCCAGCAGCTTAAATGGAAACACCATATATTTT
CASSLNGNTIYF
>-|TRBJ1-2|TRBV28|-
TGTGCCAGCAGTGGGCGGCAGGGTAGTTTTATCGACTATGGCTACACCTTC
CASSGRQGSFIDYGYTF
>-|TRBJ1-4|TRBV5-1|TRBD1
TGCGCCAGCAGCAGCGGCCCAGGGGGTGAAAAACTGTTTTTT
CASSSGPGGEKLFF
>-|TRBJ2-5|TRBV4-3|-
TGCGCCAGCAGCCAAGGCCCTTTTCCGCAAGAGACCCAGTACTTC
CASSQGPFPQETQYF
>once|TRBJ1-1|TRBV27|-
TGTGCCAGCACCTCCGGGGGGGTGAACACTGAAGCTTTCTTT
CASTSGGVNTEAFF
>-|TRBJ1-4|TRBV6-1|-
TGTGCCAGCGGAGGGGTTGCTAATGAAAAACTGTTTTTT
CASGGVANEKLFF